This TCR beta chain stems from a study of monozygotic twins with inflammatory bowel disease. Comments on this clonotype: Its antigen remains unknown.

This CDR3 spans 16 amino acids. Per germline, CDR1 MNHEY and CDR2 SVGEGT. Each sample had eight separate cDNA synthesis reactions. TCRdb reprocessed the 5' RACE reads, keeping one entry per CDR3 protein, no DNA. Here the sample table reports just under 45,000 distinct CDR3 sequences. Study-wide points: Treatment differences in immunosuppression may have added variability to the repertoires of patients. IBD patients shared fewer clonotypes with other individuals than healthy twins, especially patients with disease activity signs. Among the T cells, different subtypes could not be distinguished.

The sample comprised blood. The TCR was taken from a human donor with ulcerative colitis or Crohn's disease, or a healthy co-twin of an affected twin (not recorded which). The chain employs TRBV6-2 or TRBV6-3 and TRBJ2-6; TCRdb names TRBD1, which stays unverified in the absence of DNA. CDR3: CASSLSVSGGANVLTF.